This T cell receptor (beta chain) came from a study of human CD8 memory T cell subsets. Study observations and caveats: T cell repertoires from the stem-like memory and precursor exhausted subsets showed minimal mutual overlap. Stem-like memory and precursor exhausted T cells were similarly highly diverse; effector memory cells were not. Estimated Chao1 values suggested that diversity was greater among stem-like memory T cells than among precursor exhausted T cells.

Libraries for TCR beta were constructed using UMI-labeled 5' RACE. After re-calling the 5' RACE reads, TCRdb lists one entry per CDR3 protein, DNA absent. This sample contains over 8,000 distinct CDR3 sequences. The germline V gene encodes CDR1 SGHAT and CDR2 FQNNGV. This CDR3 has 13 residues. The authors drew RNA from duplicate vials of roughly 160,000 sorted CD8+ T cells per subset. This clonotype is classed as medium-sized by frequency. Its matching antigen is unknown. The sequenced sample consisted of CD8+ stem-like memory T cells (TSCM and TCM) sorted from PBMCs. As to subset: stem-like memory CD8 T cells (TSTEM), CCR7+ PD-1- TIGIT-. V and J are TRBV11-2 and TRBJ2-4. The receptor comes from a human donor in good health. CDR3: CASSPNTDYIQYF.